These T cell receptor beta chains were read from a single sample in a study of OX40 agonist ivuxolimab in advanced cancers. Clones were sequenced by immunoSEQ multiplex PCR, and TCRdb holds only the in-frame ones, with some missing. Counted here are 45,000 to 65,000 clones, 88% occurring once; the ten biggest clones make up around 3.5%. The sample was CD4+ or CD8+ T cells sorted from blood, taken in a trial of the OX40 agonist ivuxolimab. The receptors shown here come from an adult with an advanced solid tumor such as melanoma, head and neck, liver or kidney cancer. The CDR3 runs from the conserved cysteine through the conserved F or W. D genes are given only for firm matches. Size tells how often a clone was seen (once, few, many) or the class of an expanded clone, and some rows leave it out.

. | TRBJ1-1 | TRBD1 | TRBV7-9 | TGTGCCAGCAGGCAGACAGGGTCTGAAGCTTTCTTT | CASRQTGSEAFF
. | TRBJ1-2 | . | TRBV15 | TGTGCCACCAGCAAAGGGCATAGCTATGGCTACACCTTC | CATSKGHSYGYTF
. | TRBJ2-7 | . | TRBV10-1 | TGCGCCAGCAGTGAGTCGGGGCGGACCTACGAGCAGTACTTC | CASSESGRTYEQYF
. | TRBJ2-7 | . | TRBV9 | TGTGCCAGCAGCGTAGGGGGGGAAATGCCCTACGAGCAGTACTTC | CASSVGGEMPYEQYF
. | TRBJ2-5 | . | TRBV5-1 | TGCGCCAGCAGGCGGCAGGGGAGGTACCAAGAGACCCAGTACTTC | CASRRQGRYQETQYF
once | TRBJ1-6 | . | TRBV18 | TGTGCCAGCTCACCCTTGGACGGTGCTAGATCACCCCTCCACTTT | CASSPLDGARSPLHF
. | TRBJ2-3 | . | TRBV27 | TGTGCCAGCAGTTTATGGGGAACAGATACGCAGTATTTT | CASSLWGTDTQYF
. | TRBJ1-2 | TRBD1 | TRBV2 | TGTGCCAGCAGACGGGGACAGGGGGACTATGGCTACACCTTC | CASRRGQGDYGYTF
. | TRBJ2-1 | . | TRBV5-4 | TGTGCCAGCAGCTCATTGACATTGAGCTCCTACAATGAGCAGTTCTTC | CASSSLTLSSYNEQFF
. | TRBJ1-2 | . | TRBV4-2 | TGTGCCAGCAGCCAAGATCCCCCCGACAGCAGCTACACCTTC | CASSQDPPDSSYTF